This T cell receptor beta chain was sequenced for a study of response to subunit inactivated influenza vaccine. Study-level points and caveats: Authors suggested few new T cells are recruited by each seasonal influenza vaccination.

In regard to this clonotype: Its antigen is not identified.

V was clipped by 5 bases and J by 7 bases; unmatched bases: 9. Germline values: CDR1 SGHAT, CDR2 FQNNGV. The CDR3 is made up of 16 amino acids. Via MiXCR, TCRdb re-called the RT-PCR reads, giving one row per CDR3 protein. The sample yields hundreds of thousands of distinct CDR3 sequences, approximately 7.6% seen once. This clonotype was obtained from a man aged 50 to 69 who received an inactivated influenza vaccine. The chain uses TRBV11-2 and TRBJ2-1; 12 bases line up with TRBD2. Material: PBMCs from blood, obtained less than 25 months after vaccination. This CDR3 is CASSPGGLAGSNEQFF. DNA of the CDR3: TGTGCCAGCAGCCCAGGGGGACTAGCGGGCTCAAATGAGCAGTTCTTC. The complete variable domain, with remaining parts taken from reference TRBV11-2 and TRBJ2-1, reads EAGVAQSPRYKIIEKRQSVAFWCNPISGHATLYWYQQILGQGPKLLIQFQNNGVVDDSQLPKDRFSAERLKGVDSTLKIQPAKLEDSAVYLCASSPGGLAGSNEQFFGPGTRLTVL.